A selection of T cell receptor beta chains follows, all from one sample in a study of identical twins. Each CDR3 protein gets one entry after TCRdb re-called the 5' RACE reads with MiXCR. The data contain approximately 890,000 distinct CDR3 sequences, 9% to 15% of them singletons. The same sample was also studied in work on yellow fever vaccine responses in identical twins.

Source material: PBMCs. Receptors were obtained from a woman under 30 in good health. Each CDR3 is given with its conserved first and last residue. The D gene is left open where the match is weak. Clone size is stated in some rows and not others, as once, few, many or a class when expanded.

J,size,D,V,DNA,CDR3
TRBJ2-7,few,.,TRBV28,TGTGCCAGCAGTACCCCCCGGGCTAGCGTGAGCTCCTACGAGCAGTACTTC,CASSTPRASVSSYEQYF
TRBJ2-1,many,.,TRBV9,TGTGCCAGCAGCGCCCTTAGCTCCTACAATGAGCAGTTCTTC,CASSALSSYNEQFF
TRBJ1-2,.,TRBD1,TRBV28,TGTGCCAGCAGTTACTCTTCACAGGGGGCAGGTGGCTACACCTTC,CASSYSSQGAGGYTF
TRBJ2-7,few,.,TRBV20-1,TGCAGTGCCCTGCCCCTATACGCCGCCGAGCAGTACTTC,CSALPLYAAEQYF
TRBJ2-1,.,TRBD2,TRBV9,TGTGCCAGCAGCGGAAGCGGGAGGGCCCCCAATGAGCAGTTCTTC,CASSGSGRAPNEQFF
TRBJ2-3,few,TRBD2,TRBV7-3,TGTGCCAGCAGCTTAACTAGCGGGAGTCGAGGCACAGATACGCAGTATTTT,CASSLTSGSRGTDTQYF
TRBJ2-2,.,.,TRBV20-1,TGCAGTGCTAGAAGGAGGGGAACTTCCCGGCCCGGGGAGCTGTTTTTT,CSARRRGTSRPGELFF
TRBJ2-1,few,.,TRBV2,TGTGCCAGCAGTTCTACCGAATACAATGAGCAGTTCTTC,CASSSTEYNEQFF
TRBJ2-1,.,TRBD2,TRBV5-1,TGCGCCAGCAGCTTTATAGCGGGGGGGCCTGATGAGCAGTTCTTC,CASSFIAGGPDEQFF
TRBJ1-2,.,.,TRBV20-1,TGCAGTGCTAGAGAGACAGGCGGGGGAGGCTACACCTTC,CSARETGGGGYTF
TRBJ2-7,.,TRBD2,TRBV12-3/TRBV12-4,TGTGCCAGCAAGACTAGCGGGAGAGGTTACGAGCAGTACTTC,CASKTSGRGYEQYF
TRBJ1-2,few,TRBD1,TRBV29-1,TGCAGCGTGGGACAGGGGAGCTGGGGCTACACCTTC,CSVGQGSWGYTF
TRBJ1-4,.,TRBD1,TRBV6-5,TGTGCCAGCAGTTATGGACAGGGGTTGGGGGTAACTAATGAAAAACTGTTTTTT,CASSYGQGLGVTNEKLFF
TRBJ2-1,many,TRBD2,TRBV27,TGTGCCAGCAGTATAAGCGGGGGGTACAATGAGCAGTTCTTC,CASSISGGYNEQFF
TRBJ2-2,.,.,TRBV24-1,TGTGCCACCAGTGATTTGCCAGCGGTCTCAGGGGACACCGGGGAGCTGTTTTTT,CATSDLPAVSGDTGELFF
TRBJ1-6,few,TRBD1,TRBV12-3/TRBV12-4,TGTGCCAGCAGTTTAAGTGGACAGGGGGCTCGATCACCCCTCCACTTT,CASSLSGQGARSPLHF
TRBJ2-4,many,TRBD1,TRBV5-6,TGTGCCAGCAGCTTGGTGGGACAGGGAGGCGAAAACATTCAGTACTTC,CASSLVGQGGENIQYF
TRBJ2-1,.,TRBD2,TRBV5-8,TGTGCCAGCAGCCCACAGGGACTAGTCTACAATGAGCAGTTCTTC,CASSPQGLVYNEQFF
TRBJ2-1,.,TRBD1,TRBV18,TGTGCCAGCTCACCAATTGTGGCGGACAGGGGATATGAGCAGTTCTTC,CASSPIVADRGYEQFF
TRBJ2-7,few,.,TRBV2,TGTGCCAGCAGTGATGTGGGGCTAGCTTCCTACGAGCAGTACTTC,CASSDVGLASYEQYF
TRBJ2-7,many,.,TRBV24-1,TGTGCCACCAGTGAAGGTGGGTTGGGGGCCTACGAGCAGTACTTC,CATSEGGLGAYEQYF
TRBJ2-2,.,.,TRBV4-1,TGCGCCAGCAGCCACGAGACTCTCACCGGGGAGCTGTTTTTT,CASSHETLTGELFF
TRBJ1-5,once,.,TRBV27,TGTGCCAGCAGTTTATCAGGGACAACTAGCAATCAGCCCCAGCATTTT,CASSLSGTTSNQPQHF
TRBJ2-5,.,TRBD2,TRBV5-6,TGTGCCAGCAGCTGGGGACCCCGGGGGGGGGAGACCCAGTACTTC,CASSWGPRGGETQYF
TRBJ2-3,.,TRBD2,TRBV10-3,TGTGCCATCAGTACGACTAGCGAAGGCCTAACAGATACGCAGTATTTT,CAISTTSEGLTDTQYF
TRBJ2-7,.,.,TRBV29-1,TGCAGCGTTGAAGTCGAGGGAAGGAAAGAGCAGTACTTC,CSVEVEGRKEQYF
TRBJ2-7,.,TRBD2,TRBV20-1,TGCAGTGCTAGACTAGCGGGAGTTGGTGAGCAGTACTTC,CSARLAGVGEQYF
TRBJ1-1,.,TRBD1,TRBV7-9,TGTGCCAGCAGCACCCGGACAGGGCTTGGGCCTGAAGCTTTCTTT,CASSTRTGLGPEAFF
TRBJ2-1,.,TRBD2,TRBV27,TGTGCCAGCAGTCCCCGGACTAGCGGATGGGGACACAATGAGCAGTTCTTC,CASSPRTSGWGHNEQFF
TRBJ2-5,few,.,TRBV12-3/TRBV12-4,TGTGCCAGCAGTTTAGCGGGCAGGAAGCAAGAGACCCAGTACTTC,CASSLAGRKQETQYF
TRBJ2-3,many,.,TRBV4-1,TGCGCCAGCAGCCCCGACGTAGATACGCAGTATTTT,CASSPDVDTQYF
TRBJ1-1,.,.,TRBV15,TGTGCCACCAGCAGAGTGGAGACACATGAAGCTTTCTTT,CATSRVETHEAFF
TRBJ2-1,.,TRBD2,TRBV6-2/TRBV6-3,TGTGCCAGCAGTTACGGCCGGGGGGTAAATGAGCAGTTCTTC,CASSYGRGVNEQFF
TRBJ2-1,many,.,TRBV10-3,TGTGCCACAGGACTATTCAATGAGCAGTTCTTC,CATGLFNEQFF
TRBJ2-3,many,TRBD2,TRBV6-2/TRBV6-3,TGTGCCAGCAGTTCGGGACTAGCGGGAGCTGGAGATACGCAGTATTTT,CASSSGLAGAGDTQYF
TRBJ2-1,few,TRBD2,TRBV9,TGTGCCAGCAGCGTAGGGGGTAGCGGGGTTTACAATGAGCAGTTCTTC,CASSVGGSGVYNEQFF
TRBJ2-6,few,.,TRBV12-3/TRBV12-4,TGTGCCAGCAGCACCTCCGGCTCTGGGGCCAACGTCCTGACTTTC,CASSTSGSGANVLTF
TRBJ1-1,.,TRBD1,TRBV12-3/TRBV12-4,TGTGCCAGCACCCCCCCAGGGGGCCCTGGTCCCACTGAAGCTTTCTTT,CASTPPGGPGPTEAFF
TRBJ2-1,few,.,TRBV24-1,TGTGCCACCAGTGATGTGGAGAGCTCCTACAATGAGCAGTTCTTC,CATSDVESSYNEQFF
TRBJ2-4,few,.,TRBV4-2,TGTGCCAGCAGCCAAGATGTGGTAGCGGCGGGGGCCAAAAACATTCAGTACTTC,CASSQDVVAAGAKNIQYF
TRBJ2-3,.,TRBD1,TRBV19,TGTGCCAGTAGTATAAGGGACAGGGTAATTGGAGCAGATACGCAGTATTTT,CASSIRDRVIGADTQYF
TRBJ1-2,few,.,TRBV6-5,TGTGCCAGCAGTTACCCATATCCCGGGGGCAGCTATGGCTACACCTTC,CASSYPYPGGSYGYTF
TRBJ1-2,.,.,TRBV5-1,TGCGCCAGCAGACAGGGTATTATCTATGGCTACACCTTC,CASRQGIIYGYTF
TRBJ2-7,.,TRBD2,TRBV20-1,TGCAGTGCGCCGAATGGCGGGGGGGGCGCCTACGAGCAGTACTTC,CSAPNGGGGAYEQYF
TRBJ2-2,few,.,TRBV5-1,TGCGCCAGCAGCTTGAATTCTGTGAACACCGGGGAGCTGTTTTTT,CASSLNSVNTGELFF
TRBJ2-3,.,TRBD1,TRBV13,TGTGCCAGCAGCCCCAAGAACAGGGGAGATACGCAGTATTTT,CASSPKNRGDTQYF
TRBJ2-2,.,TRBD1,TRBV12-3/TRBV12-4,TGTGCCAGCAGCCGCCCACAGGGGGGCCCGAACACCGGGGAGCTGTTTTTT,CASSRPQGGPNTGELFF
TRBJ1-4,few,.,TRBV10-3,TGTGCCATCAGTGAGTCCCGGACAGCAAATGAAAAACTGTTTTTT,CAISESRTANEKLFF
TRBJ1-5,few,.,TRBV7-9,TGTGCCAGCAGCCCCGACACGGCTAATCAGCCCCAGCATTTT,CASSPDTANQPQHF
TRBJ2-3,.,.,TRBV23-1,TGCGCCAGCAGTCCTAATTCCCCACACGGAGATACGCAGTATTTT,CASSPNSPHGDTQYF
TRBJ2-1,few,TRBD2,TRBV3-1,TGTGCCAGCAGCCAAGGATCCCCGGGACTACACAATGAGCAGTTCTTC,CASSQGSPGLHNEQFF
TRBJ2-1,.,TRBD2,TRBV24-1,TGTGCCACCAGTCAGACTAGCGGGAGGGGGAGCTCCTACAATGAGCAGTTCTTC,CATSQTSGRGSSYNEQFF
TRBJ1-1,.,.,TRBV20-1,TGCAGTGCTAGAGAAAAATTGGGGGGCAACACTGAAGCTTTCTTT,CSAREKLGGNTEAFF
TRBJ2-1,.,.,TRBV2,TGTGCCTCCAGGGGCGAAACTAGTGAGCAGTTCTTC,CASRGETSEQFF
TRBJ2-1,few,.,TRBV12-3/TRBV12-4,TGTGCCAGCAGTCCCGGGACTTTCAAGCAGTTCTTC,CASSPGTFKQFF
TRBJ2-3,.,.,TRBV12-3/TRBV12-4,TGTGCCAGCAGTCTCCGGACAACTCTCCGGAGGGCAGATACGCAGTATTTT,CASSLRTTLRRADTQYF
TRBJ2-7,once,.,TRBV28,TGTGCCAGCAGTTTATCCTGGGGGGTCTACGAGCAGTACTTC,CASSLSWGVYEQYF
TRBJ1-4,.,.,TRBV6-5,TGTGCCAGCAGTTACATCAGGGAGAGTGAAAAACTGTTTTTT,CASSYIRESEKLFF
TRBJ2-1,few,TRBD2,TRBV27,TGTGCCAGCAGTTTATCGGCTAGCGGTGGGCGCAATGAGCAGTTCTTC,CASSLSASGGRNEQFF